This T cell receptor beta chain was sequenced in a study of blood T cell repertoires in COVID-19. Study details: Samples of COVID-19 (acute and convalescent) were obtained from the United States, Italy and Spain. From T cells, B-cell-depleted T cells, or PBMCs came the material, which was cDNA or gDNA.

Authors' analysis steps: Amplification of reference gene primers was used by the study to estimate nucleated cell counts. TCRdb's table, derived via immunoSEQ multiplex PCR, lists solely in-frame clones and lacks some. V and J calls plus clone size are reproduced from that table; the DNA served to infer D and trimming. The sample holds about 82,000 clones; around 80% are singletons and the top ten take 17%. Germline V CDR1 and CDR2: LGHNT, FRNRAP. J was trimmed by 3 bases and V by 6 bases; bases with no gene match: 9. The CDR3 spans 16 residues. The chain employs TRBV12-5 and TRBJ2-7; 12 bases are shared with TRBD2. The source material was peripheral blood. This clonotype was obtained from a woman aged 55-69 years with acute or convalescent COVID-19. The CDR3 spells CASGILLAGGVYEQYF. The CDR3 nucleotides are TGTGCTAGTGGGATCCTACTAGCGGGGGGTGTCTACGAGCAGTACTTC. The variable domain in full, with the rest retrieved from reference TRBV12-5 and TRBJ2-7, is DARVTQTPRHKVTEMGQEVTMRCQPILGHNTVFWYRQTMMQGLELLAYFRNRAPLDDSGMPKDRFSAEMPDATLATLKIQPSEPRDSAVYFCASGILLAGGVYEQYFGPGTRLTVT.